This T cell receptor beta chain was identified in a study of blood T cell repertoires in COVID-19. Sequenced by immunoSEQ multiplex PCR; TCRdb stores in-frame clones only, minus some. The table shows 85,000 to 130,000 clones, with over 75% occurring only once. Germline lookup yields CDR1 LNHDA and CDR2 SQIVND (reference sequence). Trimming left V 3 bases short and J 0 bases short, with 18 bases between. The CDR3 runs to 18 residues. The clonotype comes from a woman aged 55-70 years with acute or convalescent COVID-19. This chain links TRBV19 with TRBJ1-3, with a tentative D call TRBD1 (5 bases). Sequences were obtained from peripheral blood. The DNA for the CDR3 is TGTGCCAGTAGTATGCGCAGGTCGTGGGGCTTCTCTGGAAACACCATATATTTT. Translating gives CASSMRRSWGFSGNTIYF.